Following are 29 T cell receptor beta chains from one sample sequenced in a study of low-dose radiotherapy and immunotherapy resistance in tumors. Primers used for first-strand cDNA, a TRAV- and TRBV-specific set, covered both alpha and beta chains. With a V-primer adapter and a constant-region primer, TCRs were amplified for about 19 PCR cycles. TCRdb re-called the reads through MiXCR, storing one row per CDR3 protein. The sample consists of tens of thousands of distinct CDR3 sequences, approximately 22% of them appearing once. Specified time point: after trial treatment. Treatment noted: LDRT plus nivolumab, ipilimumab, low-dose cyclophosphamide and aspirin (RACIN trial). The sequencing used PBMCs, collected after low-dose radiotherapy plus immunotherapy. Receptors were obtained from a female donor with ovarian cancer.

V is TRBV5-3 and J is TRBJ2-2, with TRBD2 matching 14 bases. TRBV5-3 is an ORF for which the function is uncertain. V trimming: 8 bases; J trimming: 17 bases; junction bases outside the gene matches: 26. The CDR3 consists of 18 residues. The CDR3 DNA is TGTGCCAGCAGCACGGGACTAGCGGGAGTAGACGGGGAGCTTTTTTTTTTTTTT. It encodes CASSTGLAGVDGELFFFF.

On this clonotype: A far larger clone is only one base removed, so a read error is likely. CDR3 sequence (DNA): TGCACCAGCAGCCAACCAGCGTGGGAATACAATGAGCAGTACTTC. Protein sequence: CTSSQPAWEYNEQYF. This chain uses TRBV1 with TRBJ2-5. TRBV1 is designated a pseudogene. The CDR3 sequence is 15 residues long.

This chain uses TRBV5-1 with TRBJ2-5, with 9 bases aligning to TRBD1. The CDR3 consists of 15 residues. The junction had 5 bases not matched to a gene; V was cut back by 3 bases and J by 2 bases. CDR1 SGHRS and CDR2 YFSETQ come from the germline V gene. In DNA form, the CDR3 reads TGCGCCAGCAGCTCAAACAGGGGGCAGCAAGAGACCCAGTACTTC. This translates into CASSSNRGQQETQYF.

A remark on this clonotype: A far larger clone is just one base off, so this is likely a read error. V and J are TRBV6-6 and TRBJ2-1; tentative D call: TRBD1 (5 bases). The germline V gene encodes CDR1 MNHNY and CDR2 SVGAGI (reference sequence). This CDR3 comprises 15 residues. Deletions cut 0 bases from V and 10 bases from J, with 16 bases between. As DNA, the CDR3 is TGTGCCAGCAGTTACTCACTCCAGGGTAGGGGCGAGCAGTTCTTC. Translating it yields CASSYSLQGRGEQFF.

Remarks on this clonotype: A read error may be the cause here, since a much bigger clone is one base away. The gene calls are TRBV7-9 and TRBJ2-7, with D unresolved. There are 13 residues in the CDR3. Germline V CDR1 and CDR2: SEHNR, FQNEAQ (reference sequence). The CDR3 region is CASSQQSSYERYF. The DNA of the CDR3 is TGTGCCAGCAGTCAACAGAGCTCCTACGAGCGGTACTTC.

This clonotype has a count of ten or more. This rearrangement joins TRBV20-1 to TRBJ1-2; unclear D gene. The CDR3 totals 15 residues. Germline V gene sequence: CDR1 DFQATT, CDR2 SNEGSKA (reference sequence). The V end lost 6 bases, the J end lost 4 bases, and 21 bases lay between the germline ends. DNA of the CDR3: TGCAGTGCACACAAGGGAGGCGTAAGCGGCTATGGCTACACCTTC. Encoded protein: CSAHKGGVSGYGYTF.

This chain's CDR3 is CASSPSGGYQETQYF. CDR3 in DNA: TGTGCCAGCTCACCAAGCGGGGGGTACCAAGAGACCCAGTACTTC. The chain employs TRBV18 and TRBJ2-5, with 9 bases identical to TRBD2. The ends lost 2 bases at V and 0 bases at J; junction bases unmatched: 1. Germline V CDR1 and CDR2: KGHSH, LQKENI. The CDR3 contains 15 residues.

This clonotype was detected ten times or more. This CDR3 reads CASSQDEKREVNEQFF. The CDR3, as DNA: TGTGCCAGCAGCCAAGATGAAAAGCGGGAGGTGAATGAGCAGTTCTTC. This rearrangement joins TRBV4-2 to TRBJ2-1, with 9 nucleotides matching TRBD2. The CDR3 is made up of 16 amino acids. Trimming removed 0 bases from V and 7 bases from J; junction bases left unmatched: 7. Germline V gene lookup returns CDR1 LGHNA and CDR2 YNFKEQ.

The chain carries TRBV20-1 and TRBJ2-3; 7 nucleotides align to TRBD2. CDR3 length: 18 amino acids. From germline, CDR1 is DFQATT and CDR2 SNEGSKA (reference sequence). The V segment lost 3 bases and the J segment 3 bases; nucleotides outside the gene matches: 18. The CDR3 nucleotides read TGCAGTGCTAGGTTAAACCGCTCCGGGACTATAATTACAGATACGCAGTATTTT. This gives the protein CSARLNRSGTIITDTQYF.

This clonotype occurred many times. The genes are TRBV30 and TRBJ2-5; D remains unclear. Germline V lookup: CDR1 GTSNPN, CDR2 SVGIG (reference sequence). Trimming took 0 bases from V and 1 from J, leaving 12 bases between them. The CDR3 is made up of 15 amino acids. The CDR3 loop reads CAWSVGLPSQETQYF. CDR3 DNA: TGTGCCTGGAGTGTAGGGCTACCATCCCAAGAGACCCAGTACTTC.

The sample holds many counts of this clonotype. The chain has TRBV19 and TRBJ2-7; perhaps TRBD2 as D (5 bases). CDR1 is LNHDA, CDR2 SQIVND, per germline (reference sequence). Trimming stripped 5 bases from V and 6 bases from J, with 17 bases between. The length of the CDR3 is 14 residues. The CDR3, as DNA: TGTGCCAGTAGTGTTCCCGGGGAAGCGTCCGAGCAGTACTTC. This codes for CASSVPGEASEQYF.

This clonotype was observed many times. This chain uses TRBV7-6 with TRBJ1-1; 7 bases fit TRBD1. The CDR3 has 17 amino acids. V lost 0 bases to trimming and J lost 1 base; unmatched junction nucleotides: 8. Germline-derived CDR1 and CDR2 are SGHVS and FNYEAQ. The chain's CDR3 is CASSLAWRGQRNTEAFF. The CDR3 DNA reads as TGTGCCAGCAGCTTAGCGTGGAGGGGACAGAGGAACACTGAAGCTTTCTTT.

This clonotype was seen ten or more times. The CDR3 DNA sequence: TGCAGTGCCCCCCGGGCGGCCGAAGCTTTCTTT. Its protein is CSAPRAAEAFF. J is TRBJ1-1 and V is TRBV20-1; D call uncertain. V lost 6 bases to trimming and J lost 8 bases, with 13 bases between them. The CDR3 sequence is 11 residues long. Per germline, CDR1 DFQATT and CDR2 SNEGSKA (reference sequence).

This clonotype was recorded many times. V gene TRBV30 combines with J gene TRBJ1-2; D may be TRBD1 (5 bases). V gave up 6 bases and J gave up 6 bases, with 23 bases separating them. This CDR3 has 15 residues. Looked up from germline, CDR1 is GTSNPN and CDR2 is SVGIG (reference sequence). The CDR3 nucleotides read TGTGCCTGTATACCGGGACCGTCGTCCCCCGATGGCTACACCTTC. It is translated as CACIPGPSSPDGYTF. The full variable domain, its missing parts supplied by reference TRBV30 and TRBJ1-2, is SQTIHQWPATLVQPVGSPLSLECTVEGTSNPNLYWYRQAAGRGLQLLFYSVGIGQISSEVPQNLSASRPQDRQFILSSKKLLLSDSGFYLCACIPGPSSPDGYTFGSGTRLTVV.

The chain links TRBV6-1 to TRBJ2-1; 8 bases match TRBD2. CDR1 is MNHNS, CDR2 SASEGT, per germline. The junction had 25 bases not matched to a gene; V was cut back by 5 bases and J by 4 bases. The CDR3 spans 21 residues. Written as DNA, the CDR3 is TGTGCCAGCAGTTCCGGGGGGGTGTACAGCAGTTCCGGGGGGGTGTACAATGAGCAGTTCTTC. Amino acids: CASSSGGVYSSSGGVYNEQFF.

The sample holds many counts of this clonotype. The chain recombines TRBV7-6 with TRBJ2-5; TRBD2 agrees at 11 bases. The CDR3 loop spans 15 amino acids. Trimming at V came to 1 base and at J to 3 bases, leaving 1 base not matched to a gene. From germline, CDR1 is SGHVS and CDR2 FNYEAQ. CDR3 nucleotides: TGTGCCAGCAGCTTAGGGGGACTAGCGGAAGAGACCCAGTACTTC. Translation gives CASSLGGLAEETQYF.

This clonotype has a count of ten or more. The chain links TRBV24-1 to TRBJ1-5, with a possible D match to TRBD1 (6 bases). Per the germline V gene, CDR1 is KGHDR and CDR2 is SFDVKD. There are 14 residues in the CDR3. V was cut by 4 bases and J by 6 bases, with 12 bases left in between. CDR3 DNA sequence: TGTGCCACCAGTGACCGTCTGACAGGTCAGCCCCAGCATTTT. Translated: CATSDRLTGQPQHF.

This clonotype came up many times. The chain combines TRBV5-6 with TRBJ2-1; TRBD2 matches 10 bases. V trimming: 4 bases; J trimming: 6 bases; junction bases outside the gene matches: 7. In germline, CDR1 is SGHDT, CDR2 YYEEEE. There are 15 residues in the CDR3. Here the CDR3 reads CASSDLAGATNEQFF. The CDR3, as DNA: TGTGCCAGCAGCGATCTAGCGGGGGCAACCAATGAGCAGTTCTTC.

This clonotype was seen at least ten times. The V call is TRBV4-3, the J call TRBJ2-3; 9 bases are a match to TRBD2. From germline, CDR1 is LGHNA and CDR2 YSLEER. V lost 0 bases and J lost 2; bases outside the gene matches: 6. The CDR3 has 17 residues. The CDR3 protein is CASSQDNGGRDTDTQYF. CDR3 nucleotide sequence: TGCGCCAGCAGCCAAGATAACGGCGGGAGGGACACAGATACGCAGTATTTT.

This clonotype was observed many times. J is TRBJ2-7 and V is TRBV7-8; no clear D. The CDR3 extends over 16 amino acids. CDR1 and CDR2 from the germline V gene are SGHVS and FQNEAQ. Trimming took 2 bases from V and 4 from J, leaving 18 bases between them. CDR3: CASSLPGPSRLYEQYF. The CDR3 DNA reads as TGTGCCAGCAGCTTACCCGGCCCCTCGAGGTTATACGAGCAGTACTTC.

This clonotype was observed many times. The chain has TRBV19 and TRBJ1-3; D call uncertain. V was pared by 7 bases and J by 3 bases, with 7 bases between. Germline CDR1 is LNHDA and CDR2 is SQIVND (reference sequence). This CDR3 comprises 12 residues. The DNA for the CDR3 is TGTGCCAGTACCGGCAATGGAAACACCATATATTTT. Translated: CASTGNGNTIYF.

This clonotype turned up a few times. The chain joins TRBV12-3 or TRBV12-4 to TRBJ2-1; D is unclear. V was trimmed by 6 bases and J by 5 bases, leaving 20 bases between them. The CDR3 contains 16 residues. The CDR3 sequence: CASSPYPTASNNEQFF. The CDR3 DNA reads TGTGCCAGCAGCCCGTACCCGACCGCCTCGAACAATGAGCAGTTCTTC.

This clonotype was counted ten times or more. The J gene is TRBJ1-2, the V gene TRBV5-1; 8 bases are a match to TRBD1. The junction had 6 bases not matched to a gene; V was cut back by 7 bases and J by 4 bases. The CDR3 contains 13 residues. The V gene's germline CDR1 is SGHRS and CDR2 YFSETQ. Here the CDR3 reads CASGTGSTYGYTF. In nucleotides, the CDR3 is TGCGCCAGCGGGACAGGAAGCACCTATGGCTACACCTTC.

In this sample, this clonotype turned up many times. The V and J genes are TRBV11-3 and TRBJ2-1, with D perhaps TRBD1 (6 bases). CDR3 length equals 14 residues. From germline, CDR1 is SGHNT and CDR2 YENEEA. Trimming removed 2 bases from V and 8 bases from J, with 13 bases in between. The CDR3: CASSLLAGVDEQFF. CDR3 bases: TGTGCCAGCAGCTTATTAGCAGGGGTGGATGAGCAGTTCTTC.

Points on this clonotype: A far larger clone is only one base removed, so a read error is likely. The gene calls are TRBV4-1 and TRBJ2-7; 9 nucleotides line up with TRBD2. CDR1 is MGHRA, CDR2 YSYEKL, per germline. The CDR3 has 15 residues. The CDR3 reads CARSQVGGRGYEQYF. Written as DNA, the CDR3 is TGCGCCAGAAGCCAAGTCGGCGGGAGGGGGTACGAGCAGTACTTC.

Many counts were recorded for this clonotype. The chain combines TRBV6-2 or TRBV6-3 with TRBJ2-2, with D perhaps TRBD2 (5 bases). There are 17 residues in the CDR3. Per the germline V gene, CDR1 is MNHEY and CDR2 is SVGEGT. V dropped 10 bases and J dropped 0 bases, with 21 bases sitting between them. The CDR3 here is CAIHRDMTFTNTGELFF. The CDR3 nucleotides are TGTGCCATACATCGGGATATGACGTTCACGAACACCGGGGAGCTGTTTTTT.

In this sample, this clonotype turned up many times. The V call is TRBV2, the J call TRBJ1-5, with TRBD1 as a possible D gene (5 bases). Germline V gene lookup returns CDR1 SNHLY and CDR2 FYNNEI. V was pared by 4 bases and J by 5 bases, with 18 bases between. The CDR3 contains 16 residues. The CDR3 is CASSGKGTSFDQPQHF. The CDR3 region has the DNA TGTGCCAGCAGTGGGAAGGGGACTAGCTTCGATCAGCCCCAGCATTTT. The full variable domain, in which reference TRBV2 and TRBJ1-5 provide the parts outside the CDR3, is EPEVTQTPSHQVTQMGQEVILRCVPISNHLYFYWYRQILGQKVEFLVSFYNNEISEKSEIFDDQFSVERPDGSNFTLKIRSTKLEDSAMYFCASSGKGTSFDQPQHFGDGTRLSIL.

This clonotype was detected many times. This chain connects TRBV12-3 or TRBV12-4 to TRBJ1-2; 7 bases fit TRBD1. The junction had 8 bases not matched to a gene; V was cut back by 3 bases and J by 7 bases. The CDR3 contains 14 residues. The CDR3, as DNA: TGTGCCAGCAGTTTCAGGGGAGGGGGCCCTGGCTACACCTTC. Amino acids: CASSFRGGGPGYTF.

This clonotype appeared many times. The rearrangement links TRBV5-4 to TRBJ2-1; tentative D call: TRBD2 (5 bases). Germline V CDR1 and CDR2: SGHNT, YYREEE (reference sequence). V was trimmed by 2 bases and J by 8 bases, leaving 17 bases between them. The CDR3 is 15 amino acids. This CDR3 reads CASSLARVIVDEQFF. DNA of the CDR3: TGTGCCAGCAGCTTAGCGAGGGTAATTGTCGATGAGCAGTTCTTC.